This T cell receptor beta chain was profiled in a study of CD8 T cells in Susac syndrome. The CDR3 sequence is 13 residues long. Germline V gives CDR1 LGHDT, CDR2 YNNKEL (reference sequence). Between the trimmed V and J ends, which lost 4 bases and 9 bases, there was a span of 13 bases. Note on this clonotype: What it recognizes is unknown.

Study-level points and caveats: The study conceded that relatively few individuals underwent its TCR sequencing and HLA analysis.

RNA, at roughly 0.45 to 1 ug, was reverse transcribed with random hexamers. One entry per CDR3 protein results from TCRdb running MiXCR on the immunoSEQ multiplex PCR reads. This table holds roughly 200,000 distinct CDR3 sequences, 95% found once. The clonotype originates from a human donor with multiple sclerosis. The rearrangement links TRBV3-1 to TRBJ2-1; D remains ambiguous. The sample taken for sequencing was CD4+ T cells from PBMCs. CDR3 in amino acids: CASSLTSAIEQFF. The CDR3 region has the DNA TGTGCCAGCAGCCTGACAAGTGCGATTGAGCAGTTCTTC.